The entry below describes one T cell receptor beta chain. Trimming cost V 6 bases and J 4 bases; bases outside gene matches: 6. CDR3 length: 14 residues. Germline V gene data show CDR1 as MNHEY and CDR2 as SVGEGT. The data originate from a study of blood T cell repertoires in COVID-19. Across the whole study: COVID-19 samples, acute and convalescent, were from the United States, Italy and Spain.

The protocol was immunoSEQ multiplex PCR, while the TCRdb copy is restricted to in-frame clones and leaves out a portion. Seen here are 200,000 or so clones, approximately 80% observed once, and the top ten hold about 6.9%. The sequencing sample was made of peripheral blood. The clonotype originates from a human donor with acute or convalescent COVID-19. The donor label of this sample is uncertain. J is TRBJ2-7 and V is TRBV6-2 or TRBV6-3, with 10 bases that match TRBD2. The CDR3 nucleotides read TGTGCCAGCAGCGCAGCGGGAGGGAGGTACGAGCAGTACTTC. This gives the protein CASSAAGGRYEQYF.